Below are 9 T cell receptor beta chains sequenced from a single sample in a study of identical twins. TCRdb itself ran the 5' RACE reads through MiXCR, one entry per CDR3 protein. The sample includes fewer than 250,000 distinct CDR3 sequences, 6% to 8.5% of them seen just once. The sample was also reused in another study, on yellow fever vaccine responses in identical twins.

The sequencing input was CD8+ T cells sorted from blood. All receptors come from a woman aged 18-29 years in good health.

This clonotype has at least ten counts. The chain couples TRBV11-2 to TRBJ2-3; no definite D call. The germline CDR1 and CDR2 sequences are SGHAT and FQNNGV. V shed 1 base and J shed 6 bases, with 8 bases lying between them. The CDR3 is made up of 13 amino acids. CDR3 sequence: CASSLAPWDTQYF. The DNA for the CDR3 is TGTGCCAGCAGCTTAGCCCCCTGGGATACGCAGTATTTT.

Ten or more counts support this clonotype. The CDR3 DNA is TGTGCCAGCAGCCCTAGCGGGACCAGCACAGATACGCAGTATTTT. Its translation: CASSPSGTSTDTQYF. This chain uses TRBV3-1 with TRBJ2-3; 9 nucleotides agree with TRBD2. Germline V gene lookup returns CDR1 LGHDT and CDR2 YNNKEL (reference sequence). This CDR3 has 15 amino acids. J lost 0 bases, V lost 4 bases, and 2 bases had no gene match.

The chain links TRBV6-2 or TRBV6-3 to TRBJ2-6; D call uncertain. CDR3 length equals 16 residues. Trimming cost V 0 bases and J 0 bases, with 6 bases left between them. Germline loops: CDR1 MNHEY, CDR2 SVGEGT. CDR3 in DNA: TGTGCCAGCAGTTACTCGAGTGCCTCTGGGGCCAACGTCCTGACTTTC. Protein sequence: CASSYSSASGANVLTF.

This clonotype has more than one count but fewer than ten. The chain employs TRBV11-2 and TRBJ2-1; D remains ambiguous. Per the germline V gene, CDR1 is SGHAT and CDR2 is FQNNGV. The CDR3 runs to 13 residues. The V gene lost 5 bases and the J gene lost 6 bases, with 11 bases spanning the gap. CDR3 loop: CASSQTTGNEQFF. CDR3 nucleotide sequence: TGTGCCAGCAGCCAAACTACCGGCAATGAGCAGTTCTTC.

This clonotype showed up just a few times. The CDR3 is CASRQRTAQLEQFF. CDR3 nucleotides: TGTGCCAGCAGACAACGGACTGCCCAACTTGAGCAGTTCTTC. The chain couples TRBV6-1 to TRBJ2-1, with D perhaps TRBD2 (5 bases). This CDR3 has 14 amino acids. Germline V gives CDR1 MNHNS, CDR2 SASEGT. V gave up 6 bases and J gave up 9 bases, with 18 bases separating them.

Here the CDR3 reads CASSQDLSPYNEQFF. The CDR3, as DNA: TGCGCCAGCAGCCAAGACTTAAGCCCCTACAATGAGCAGTTCTTC. V and J are TRBV4-1 and TRBJ2-1; D remains unclear. This CDR3 has 15 residues. CDR1 and CDR2 from the germline V gene are MGHRA and YSYEKL. Trimming took off 0 bases at V and 2 bases at J, with 8 bases between the two ends.

This clonotype has ten or more counts. The chain has TRBV11-1 and TRBJ2-1; 9 bases fit TRBD2. The CDR3 sequence is 17 residues long. V lost 3 bases, J lost 4 bases, and 10 bases stayed unmatched. The germline gives CDR1 SGHAT, CDR2 FQDESV (reference sequence). The CDR3 coding sequence is TGTGCCAGCAGCTTCGATAGGGGGGGACTAGCTTACAATGAGCAGTTCTTC. Its protein is CASSFDRGGLAYNEQFF. The variable domain in full, with the rest retrieved from reference TRBV11-1 and TRBJ2-1, is EAEVAQSPRYKITEKSQAVAFWCDPISGHATLYWYRQILGQGPELLVQFQDESVVDDSQLPKDRFSAERLKGVDSTLKIQPAELGDSAMYLCASSFDRGGLAYNEQFFGPGTRLTVL.

In this sample, this clonotype turned up many times. V and J are TRBV2 and TRBJ2-1; D possibly uses TRBD1 or TRBD2 (5 bases each). V was pared by 6 bases and J by 8 bases, with 11 bases between. Germline CDR1 SNHLY, CDR2 FYNNEI. The CDR3 consists of 12 residues. CDR3 protein: CASRGRVDEQFF. The CDR3 DNA is TGTGCCAGCAGGGGACGTGTTGATGAGCAGTTCTTC.

This clonotype showed up many times. The junction does not match germline at one end; this may be a read error. The rearrangement joins TRBV7-9 to TRBJ2-7; TRBD1 is a possible D gene (5 bases). The CDR3 extends over 13 amino acids. Germline V gene sequence: CDR1 SEHNR, CDR2 FQNEAQ (reference sequence). CDR3 in DNA: TGTGCCAGCAGTTTAGGGGTCTCCTACGAGCAGTACTTC. Residues: CASSLGVSYEQYF.